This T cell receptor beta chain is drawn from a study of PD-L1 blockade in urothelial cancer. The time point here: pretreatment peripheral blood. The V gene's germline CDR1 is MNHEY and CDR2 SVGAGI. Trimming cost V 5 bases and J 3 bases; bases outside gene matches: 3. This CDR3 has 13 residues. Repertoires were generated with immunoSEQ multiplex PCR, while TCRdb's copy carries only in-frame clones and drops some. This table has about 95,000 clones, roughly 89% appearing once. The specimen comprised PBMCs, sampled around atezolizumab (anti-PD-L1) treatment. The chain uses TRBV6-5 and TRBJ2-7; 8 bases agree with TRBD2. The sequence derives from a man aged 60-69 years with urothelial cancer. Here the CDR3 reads CASSGGGLYEQYF. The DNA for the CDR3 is TGTGCCAGCAGTGGCGGGGGGCTCTACGAGCAGTACTTC.